The 31 T cell receptor beta chains presented below share a single source sample, sequenced in a study of Graves' ophthalmopathy and Graves' hyperthyroidism. Amplified TCR beta CDR3 regions were obtained using RNA transcripts as template. HTBI-primed first-round RT-PCR preceded second-round multiplex PCR. TCRdb called the multiplex PCR reads again in MiXCR, with one record for every CDR3 protein. The repertoire has 300,000 or so distinct CDR3 sequences, roughly 17% of them found once; the top ten carry 9% to 15%. Sequenced: peripheral blood. The receptors here all came from an adult man with Graves' ophthalmopathy.

The table lists this clonotype with many counts. The V call is TRBV11-2, the J call TRBJ2-6, with unresolved D. The germline V gene encodes CDR1 SGHAT and CDR2 FQNNGV. CDR3 length: 17 amino acids. V lost 5 bases and J lost 0, with 14 bases in between. CDR3 in amino acids: CASSPGISFSGANVLTF. The CDR3 DNA follows: TGTGCCAGCAGCCCGGGTATCAGTTTCTCTGGGGCCAACGTCCTGACTTTC.

Worth noting for this clonotype: This sequence may be a read error, since a much larger clone differs from it by one base. CDR3: CVSWETGGIAGYTF. The CDR3 DNA follows: TGTGTCAGCTGGGAGACAGGGGGGATTGCAGGCTACACCTTC. The chain couples TRBV28 to TRBJ1-2, with 9 nucleotides matching TRBD1. This CDR3 region has 14 residues. The V gene's germline CDR1 is MDHEN and CDR2 SYDVKM.

This clonotype was detected many times. The V call is TRBV5-1, the J call TRBJ1-2; 11 bases match TRBD1. Germline-derived CDR1 and CDR2 are SGHRS and YFSETQ. The CDR3 runs 15 residues. Unmatched junction bases numbered 7, after V lost 4 bases and J lost 5 bases. CDR3 coding DNA: TGCGCCAGCAGCCAATCGGACAGGGGGCTATATGGCTACACCTTC. Amino acids: CASSQSDRGLYGYTF.

This clonotype came up many times. The rearrangement uses TRBV6-4 and TRBJ2-3; D is possibly TRBD2 (5 bases). The CDR3 is made up of 17 amino acids. Germline V gene sequence: CDR1 MRHNA, CDR2 SNTAGT. The germline V and J ends were trimmed by 6 bases and 2 bases, with 21 bases remaining between them. Here the CDR3 reads CASRRRTGHVVTDTQYF. Here the CDR3 DNA reads TGTGCCAGCAGACGACGGACTGGGCATGTGGTCACAGATACGCAGTATTTT.

The table lists this clonotype with many counts. The chain has TRBV6-1 and TRBJ1-1; no firm D call. Trimming stripped 7 bases from V and 1 base from J, with 13 bases between. Germline CDR1 is MNHNS and CDR2 is SASEGT. The CDR3 sequence is 14 residues long. CDR3 sequence reads: CASTPGVGNTEAFF. CDR3 bases: TGTGCCAGCACCCCGGGTGTCGGGAACACTGAAGCTTTCTTT.

This clonotype was observed at least ten times. This chain links TRBV7-9 with TRBJ2-7, with a possible D match to TRBD1 (6 bases). This CDR3 contains 13 residues. With 7 bases removed from V and 7 bases from J, the gap between germline ends came to 17 bases. Germline V CDR1 and CDR2: SEHNR, FQNEAQ (reference sequence). DNA of the CDR3: TGTGCCAGCACCCAGGGGCAGGGTTGGGAGCAGTACTTC. Translation: CASTQGQGWEQYF. Drawing the rest from reference TRBV7-9 and TRBJ2-7, the complete variable domain is DTGVSQNPRHKITKRGQNVTFRCDPISEHNRLYWYRQTLGQGPEFLTYFQNEAQLEKSRLLSDRFSAERPKGSFSTLEIQRTEQGDSAMYLCASTQGQGWEQYFGPGTRLTVT.

The sample holds a few counts of this clonotype. The rearrangement joins TRBV2 to TRBJ1-6, with 7 bases aligning to TRBD1. The CDR3 runs 16 residues. The V gene's germline CDR1 is SNHLY and CDR2 FYNNEI. The trim removed 6 bases at V and 4 bases at J, leaving 9 bases unmatched. The DNA for the CDR3 is TGTGCCAGCAGCGGGGACAGTGTCGGATATAATTCACCCCTCCACTTT. Residues: CASSGDSVGYNSPLHF.

A note on this clonotype: A read error may be the cause here, since a much bigger clone is one base away. The chain carries TRBV9 and TRBJ2-2; D tentatively reads TRBD1 or TRBD2 (5 bases each). CDR3 length: 17 amino acids. The germline V gene has CDR1 SGDLS and CDR2 YYNGEE. Here the CDR3 reads CASSVRAGAANTGEPFF. The CDR3 region has the DNA TGTGCCAGCAGCGTACGTGCTGGGGCAGCGAACACCGGGGAGCCGTTTTTT.

With regard to this clonotype: A much bigger clone sits one base away, suggesting this may be a read error. This chain links TRBV27 with TRBJ1-2, with TRBD1 identical over 7 bases. There are 14 residues in the CDR3. Germline CDR1 MNHEY, CDR2 SMNVEV (reference sequence). The chain's CDR3 is CARPRRTGVYGYAF. In DNA form, the CDR3 reads TGTGCCAGACCTCGACGGACAGGCGTATATGGCTACGCCTTC.

This clonotype was detected ten times or more. The chain carries TRBV19 and TRBJ2-7; TRBD1 aligns across 8 bases. The CDR3 has 14 amino acids. The germline CDR1 and CDR2 sequences are LNHDA and SQIVND (reference sequence). V lost 1 base to trimming and J lost 3 bases; unmatched junction nucleotides: 2. The CDR3 is CASSIGTGGYEQYF. Here the CDR3 DNA reads TGTGCCAGTAGTATAGGCACAGGGGGCTACGAGCAGTACTTC.

The chain couples TRBV2 to TRBJ2-2, with 11 bases that match TRBD2. The CDR3 sequence is 16 residues long. J was trimmed by 4 bases and V by 6 bases; bases with no gene match: 7. In germline, CDR1 is SNHLY, CDR2 FYNNEI. The CDR3 sequence is CASSPTSGIGTGELFF. The CDR3 nucleotides are TGTGCCAGCAGCCCGACTAGCGGGATCGGCACCGGGGAGCTGTTTTTT. The whole variable domain, filled in from reference TRBV2 and TRBJ2-2, reads EPEVTQTPSHQVTQMGQEVILRCVPISNHLYFYWYRQILGQKVEFLVSFYNNEISEKSEIFDDQFSVERPDGSNFTLKIRSTKLEDSAMYFCASSPTSGIGTGELFFGEGSRLTVL.

In this sample, this clonotype turned up many times. This rearrangement joins TRBV27 to TRBJ1-1, with unresolved D. The CDR3 is 15 residues long. V was pared by 4 bases and J by 0 bases, with 12 bases between. The germline CDR1 and CDR2 sequences are MNHEY and SMNVEV (reference sequence). In DNA, the CDR3 is TGTGCCAGCAGTTCCACCAAACAGATGAACACTGAAGCTTTCTTT. The encoded protein is CASSSTKQMNTEAFF.

The V call is TRBV27, the J call TRBJ2-7; 12 bases match TRBD2. Germline V lookup: CDR1 MNHEY, CDR2 SMNVEV (reference sequence). The V gene end was trimmed by 8 bases and the J gene end by 5 bases; junction bases not matched to a gene: 10. The CDR3 covers 15 residues. CDR3 sequence: CASFPRLAGENEQYF. The CDR3 DNA sequence: TGTGCCAGCTTTCCAAGACTAGCGGGAGAGAACGAGCAGTACTTC.

This clonotype was found many times. The chain carries TRBV28 and TRBJ2-5; possibly TRBD2 for D (6 bases). Per germline, CDR1 MDHEN and CDR2 SYDVKM. The CDR3 covers 13 residues. Trimming cost V 4 bases and J 3 bases, with 9 bases left between them. CDR3 bases: TGTGCCAGCAGTTATGGGACTGAAGAGACCCAGTACTTC. It specifies CASSYGTEETQYF.

The V call is TRBV2, the J call TRBJ1-5; D is possibly TRBD1 (6 bases). CDR3 length: 15 amino acids. V was trimmed by 7 bases and J by 0 bases, leaving 13 bases between them. Germline V lookup: CDR1 SNHLY, CDR2 FYNNEI. CDR3 residues: CASNGGSNSNQPQHF. For the CDR3, the DNA is TGTGCCAGCAATGGGGGCTCGAATAGCAATCAGCCCCAGCATTTT.

This clonotype was seen at least ten times. The chain uses TRBV12-3 or TRBV12-4 and TRBJ2-2; possible D gene TRBD1, 6 bases. Trimming took off 6 bases at V and 5 bases at J, with 13 bases between the two ends. There are 14 residues in the CDR3. The CDR3, as DNA: TGTGCCAGCAGAAGATCAGGGGAAACCGGGGAGCTGTTTTTT. Amino acid sequence: CASRRSGETGELFF.

This clonotype was counted many times. This chain uses TRBV19 with TRBJ1-2; 8 nucleotides match TRBD1. Germline CDR1 is LNHDA and CDR2 is SQIVND (reference sequence). V trimming: 5 bases; J trimming: 6 bases; junction bases outside the gene matches: 8. The CDR3 loop spans 14 amino acids. The CDR3 protein is CASSFRQGRDGYTF. CDR3 in DNA: TGTGCCAGTAGTTTCCGACAGGGGAGAGATGGCTACACCTTC.

This clonotype was recorded many times. The chain joins TRBV5-6 to TRBJ2-2; TRBD1 matches 8 bases. Germline loops: CDR1 SGHDT, CDR2 YYEEEE. J was trimmed by 0 bases and V by 4 bases; bases with no gene match: 8. The CDR3 consists of 17 residues. For the CDR3, the DNA is TGTGCCAGCAGCCAGGACAGGGTTGTAGCGAACACCGGGGAGCTGTTTTTT. It encodes CASSQDRVVANTGELFF.

There are a few counts of this clonotype. The chain joins TRBV27 to TRBJ2-5; D is unclear. The germline gives CDR1 MNHEY, CDR2 SMNVEV (reference sequence). V was trimmed by 5 bases and J by 7 bases, leaving 17 bases between them. The CDR3 sequence is 14 residues long. The CDR3: CASSVRALGGTQYF. The CDR3, as DNA: TGTGCCAGCAGTGTACGGGCCTTGGGTGGGACCCAGTACTTC.

This clonotype was found many times. The V and J genes are TRBV4-2 and TRBJ2-2; D gene uncertain. V dropped 0 bases and J dropped 6 bases, with 8 bases sitting between them. Germline loops: CDR1 LGHNA, CDR2 YNFKEQ. CDR3 length: 14 residues. CDR3: CASSQDRWSGELFF. The CDR3 DNA is TGTGCCAGCAGCCAAGATAGGTGGTCCGGGGAGCTGTTTTTT.

Many counts were recorded for this clonotype. V is TRBV7-8 and J is TRBJ2-7, with D unresolved. V was clipped by 1 base and J by 3 bases, with 13 bases between them. Looked up from germline, CDR1 is SGHVS and CDR2 is FQNEAQ. CDR3 length: 15 amino acids. This CDR3 reads CASSLVGLESYEQYF. In DNA, the CDR3 is TGTGCCAGCAGCTTAGTTGGGTTAGAGAGCTACGAGCAGTACTTC.

This clonotype came up many times. The J gene is TRBJ2-5, the V gene TRBV4-1; 8 nucleotides agree with TRBD2. Trimming cost V 4 bases and J 0 bases; bases outside gene matches: 10. The germline V gene has CDR1 MGHRA and CDR2 YSYEKL. The CDR3 extends over 17 amino acids. The CDR3 bases are TGCGCCAGCAGCCCTCGCGGGGGGCACACGTACCAAGAGACCCAGTACTTC. Translating gives CASSPRGGHTYQETQYF.

Ten or more counts support this clonotype. This chain links TRBV6-4 with TRBJ1-2, with D maybe TRBD1 (5 bases). Germline values: CDR1 MRHNA, CDR2 SNTAGT. V shed 0 bases and J shed 3 bases, with 8 bases lying between them. CDR3 length: 14 amino acids. The CDR3 sequence is CASSDSQGHYGYTF. DNA for the CDR3: TGTGCCAGCAGTGACTCGCAGGGACACTATGGCTACACCTTC.

This clonotype came up many times. The J gene is TRBJ2-5, the V gene TRBV7-8; 10 nucleotides agree with TRBD2. The CDR3 extends over 15 amino acids. V dropped 5 bases and J dropped 5; count of bases not matched to a gene: 8. Germline assignment: CDR1 SGHVS and CDR2 FQNEAQ. The CDR3: CASSLQRGGGETQYF. For the CDR3, the DNA is TGTGCCAGCAGCCTTCAGCGGGGGGGCGGGGAGACCCAGTACTTC.

V is TRBV9 and J is TRBJ2-2; 9 positions match TRBD2. Looked up from germline, CDR1 is SGDLS and CDR2 is YYNGEE. The CDR3 runs 15 residues. After removal of 6 bases from V and 4 bases from J, the junction contained 7 bases not matched to a gene. CDR3 in DNA: TGTGCCAGCACCTCGGCTAGCGGGACCACCGGGGAGCTGTTTTTT. Encoded protein: CASTSASGTTGELFF.

This clonotype has a count of ten or more. CDR3 coding DNA: TGCAGTGCTAGACAGACAGGGAATCAGCCCCAGCATTTT. As protein: CSARQTGNQPQHF. The V call is TRBV20-1, the J call TRBJ1-5, with 7 positions matching TRBD1. The V gene end was trimmed by 2 bases and the J gene end by 4 bases; junction bases not matched to a gene: 2. The CDR3 has 13 residues. Germline V CDR1 and CDR2: DFQATT, SNEGSKA (reference sequence).

The sample holds many counts of this clonotype. The chain recombines TRBV6-1 with TRBJ1-5; no reliable D call. This CDR3 contains 12 residues. CDR1 is MNHNS and CDR2 is SASEGT in the germline V gene. V was cut by 4 bases and J by 4 bases, with 5 bases left in between. The CDR3 spells CASSVGNQPQHF. CDR3 DNA sequence: TGTGCCAGCAGTGTGGGGAATCAGCCCCAGCATTTT.

This clonotype was picked up many times. This chain joins TRBV6-2 or TRBV6-3 and TRBJ2-2, with 7 bases lining up with TRBD2. Unmatched junction bases numbered 6, after V lost 8 bases and J lost 6 bases. The CDR3 has 13 amino acids. The germline gives CDR1 MNHEY, CDR2 SVGEGT. In DNA, the CDR3 is TGTGCCAGCCGGCGACTAGCTTCCGGGGAGCTGTTTTTT. Translating it yields CASRRLASGELFF.

This clonotype was counted ten times or more. The chain uses TRBV20-1 and TRBJ2-6, with TRBD2 matching 7 bases. V shed 0 bases and J 0 bases; nucleotides not matched to a gene: 5. Germline V gene data show CDR1 as DFQATT and CDR2 as SNEGSKA (reference sequence). This CDR3 has 17 residues. The CDR3 DNA reads as TGCAGTGCTAGAGACTTGGCTAGCGGCTCTGGGGCCAACGTCCTGACTTTC. Its protein is CSARDLASGSGANVLTF.

The chain uses TRBV20-1 and TRBJ2-7; 8 bases map to TRBD2. The CDR3 spans 12 residues. The V and J ends lost 7 bases and 7 bases, in that order; junction bases with no gene match: 9. Per the germline V gene, CDR1 is DFQATT and CDR2 is SNEGSKA (reference sequence). Written as DNA, the CDR3 is TGCAGTGTGACAGCGGGAGATCGGGAGCAGTACTTC. Its translation: CSVTAGDREQYF.

There are a few counts of this clonotype. The V and J genes are TRBV12-3 or TRBV12-4 and TRBJ1-1; 7 bases are shared with TRBD1. Unmatched junction bases numbered 6, after V lost 6 bases and J lost 8 bases. This CDR3 is 12 amino acids long. Here the CDR3 DNA reads TGTGCCAGCAGACGATGGGACAGAGAAGCTTTCTTT. Its translation: CASRRWDREAFF.